The T cell receptor beta chain under discussion was sequenced for a study of blood T cells in healthy people across ages. The V gene's germline CDR1 is SGHRS and CDR2 YFSETQ. This CDR3 is 13 amino acids long. V lost 0 bases, J lost 6 bases, and 7 bases lay in between. Findings and limits, study-wide: Strongly correlated with naive T cell percentage was TCR beta diversity.

This clonotype was recorded at least ten times. Its antigen remains unknown. Alongside a J-beta primer mix, a sample-barcoded 5' primer served in a second PCR lasting 7 to 11 cycles. Via MiXCR, TCRdb re-called the 5' RACE reads, giving one row per CDR3 protein. Of roughly 680,000 distinct CDR3 sequences in the sample, roughly half are singletons; the top ten hold 13%. V and J are TRBV5-1 and TRBJ1-5; D uncertain. The material sequenced was blood. The clonotype originates from an elderly woman in good health. For the CDR3, the DNA is TGCGCCAGCAGCTTGGAGGGTATTCAGCCCCAGCATTTT. This codes for CASSLEGIQPQHF.